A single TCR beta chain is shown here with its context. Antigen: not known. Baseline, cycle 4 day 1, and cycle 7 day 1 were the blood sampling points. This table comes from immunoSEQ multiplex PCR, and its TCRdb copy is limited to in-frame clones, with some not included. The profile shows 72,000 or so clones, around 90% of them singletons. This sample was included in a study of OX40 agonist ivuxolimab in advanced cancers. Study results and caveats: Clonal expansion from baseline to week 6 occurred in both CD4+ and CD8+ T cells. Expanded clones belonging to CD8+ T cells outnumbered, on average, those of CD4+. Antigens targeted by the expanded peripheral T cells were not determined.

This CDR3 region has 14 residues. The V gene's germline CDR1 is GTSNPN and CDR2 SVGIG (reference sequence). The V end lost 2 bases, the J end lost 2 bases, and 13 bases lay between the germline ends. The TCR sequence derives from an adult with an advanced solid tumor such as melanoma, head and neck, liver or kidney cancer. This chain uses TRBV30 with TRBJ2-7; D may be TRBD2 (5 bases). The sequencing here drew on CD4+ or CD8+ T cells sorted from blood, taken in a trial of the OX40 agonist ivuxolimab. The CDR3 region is CAWSYVGITYEQYF. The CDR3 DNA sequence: TGTGCCTGGAGTTATGTCGGGATAACCTACGAGCAGTACTTC. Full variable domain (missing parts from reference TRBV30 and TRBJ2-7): SQTIHQWPATLVQPVGSPLSLECTVEGTSNPNLYWYRQAAGRGLQLLFYSVGIGQISSEVPQNLSASRPQDRQFILSSKKLLLSDSGFYLCAWSYVGITYEQYFGPGTRLTVT.